The present T cell receptor (beta chain) was sequenced within a study of CD8 T cells in Susac syndrome. Study details: Roughly six sequenced Susac syndrome patients had clinically active disease, while about 8 were in remission. Findings and caveats of the study: The relatively small number of individuals in the TCR sequencing and HLA analysis was acknowledged by the study.

With random hexamers, 0.5 to 1 ug RNA was reverse transcribed. It was immunoSEQ multiplex PCR that amplified TCR beta CDR3 across 54 Vbeta and 13 Jbeta. TCRdb re-derived calls from the immunoSEQ multiplex PCR reads in MiXCR, one entry per CDR3 protein. The table shows under 200,000 distinct CDR3 sequences, with around 94% occurring only once. Points on this clonotype: Its target is unknown.

This CDR3 is built from 15 residues. Deletions cut 4 bases from V and 3 bases from J, with 14 bases between. Germline-derived CDR1 and CDR2 are SGHRS and YFSETQ. This chain uses TRBV5-1 with TRBJ2-1, with a weak D call TRBD1 (6 bases). The origin of this receptor is a human donor with Susac syndrome. Sequenced material: CD4+ T cells from PBMCs. For the CDR3, the DNA is TGCGCCAGCAGCGCCGGGGTACAGGGCTACAATGAGCAGTTCTTC. Protein product: CASSAGVQGYNEQFF.